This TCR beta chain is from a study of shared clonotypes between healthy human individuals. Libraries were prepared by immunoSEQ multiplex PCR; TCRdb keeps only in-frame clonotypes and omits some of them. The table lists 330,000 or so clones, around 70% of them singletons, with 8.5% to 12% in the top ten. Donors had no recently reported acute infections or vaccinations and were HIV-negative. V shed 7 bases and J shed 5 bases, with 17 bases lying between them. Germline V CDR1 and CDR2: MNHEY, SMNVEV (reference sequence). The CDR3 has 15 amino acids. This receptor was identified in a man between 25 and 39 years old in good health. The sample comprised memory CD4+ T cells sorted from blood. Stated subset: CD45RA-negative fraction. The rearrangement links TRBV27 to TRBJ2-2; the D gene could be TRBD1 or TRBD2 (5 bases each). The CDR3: CASTPGPSATGELFF. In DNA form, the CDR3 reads TGTGCCAGCACCCCGGGACCCAGCGCTACCGGGGAGCTGTTTTTT.